This T cell receptor (beta chain) was identified in a study of identical twins. Study results and caveats: Insertion counts were lower in abundant cord blood beta clonotypes, a trend that memory repertoires did not show. Recombination models fit unrelated individuals' TCR alpha sharing but underestimated twins'.

The CDR3 totals 16 residues. V shed 6 bases and J 3 bases; nucleotides not matched to a gene: 12. Germline V gene sequence: CDR1 MDHEN, CDR2 SYDVKM. In TCRdb, the 5' RACE reads were re-called with MiXCR into one record per CDR3 protein. The table lists 690,000 or so distinct CDR3 sequences, over 5% of them singletons, with around 1.9% in the top ten. This clonotype was seen at least ten times. Its matching antigen is unknown. With no exceptions, donors were healthy Caucasians. Sequencing was performed on naive T cells sorted from blood. V is TRBV28 and J is TRBJ2-5; 8 nucleotides match TRBD2. This clonotype originated in a man aged 18 to 30 in good health. The CDR3 DNA is TGTGCCAGCAGAGAATCCGGACTAGCCCGGGAAGAGACCCAGTACTTC. Protein product: CASRESGLAREETQYF.